Below, 24 T cell receptor beta chains from the same sample are listed, as sequenced in a study of shared clonotypes between healthy human individuals. The naive CD8 fraction comprised CD45RO-negative cells positively selected for CCR7 and excluded terminally differentiated effector memory CD45RA+ cells. Sequencing was performed with immunoSEQ multiplex PCR; in TCRdb, only in-frame clones are kept and a portion is missing. The sample records nearly 2 million clones, roughly 94% being singletons. The specimen was naive CD8+ T cells sorted from blood. These receptors came from a man aged 18 to 30 in good health.

This chain uses TRBV15 with TRBJ1-1, with a weak D call TRBD1 (5 bases). CDR3 length equals 14 residues. Trimming took 0 bases from V and 5 from J, leaving 10 bases between them. Germline CDR1 reads LNHNV; CDR2 reads YYDKDF (reference sequence). The CDR3 is CATSRDMAGTEAFF. DNA of the CDR3: TGTGCCACCAGCAGAGATATGGCAGGGACTGAAGCTTTCTTT.

The CDR3 spells CASAGTEPYSGANVLTF. The CDR3 DNA sequence: TGCGCCAGCGCCGGGACAGAACCTTACTCTGGGGCCAACGTCCTGACTTTC. The chain uses TRBV5-1 and TRBJ2-6, with 7 bases matching TRBD1. The CDR3 is made up of 17 amino acids. With 7 bases clipped from V and 0 bases from J, the junction kept 10 bases outside the gene matches. The germline CDR1 and CDR2 sequences are SGHRS and YFSETQ.

The V call is TRBV7-9, the J call TRBJ2-7, with 7 bases matching TRBD2. The CDR3 extends over 14 amino acids. The germline V gene has CDR1 SEHNR and CDR2 FQNEAQ (reference sequence). V was pared by 2 bases and J by 4 bases, with 5 bases of the junction left unmatched. Here the CDR3 reads CASSLRGDFYEQYF. The CDR3 region has the DNA TGTGCCAGCAGCTTACGGGGGGACTTTTACGAGCAGTACTTC. The full variable domain, completed using reference TRBV7-9 and TRBJ2-7, is DTGVSQNPRHKITKRGQNVTFRCDPISEHNRLYWYRQTLGQGPEFLTYFQNEAQLEKSRLLSDRFSAERPKGSFSTLEIQRTEQGDSAMYLCASSLRGDFYEQYFGPGTRLTVT.

The chain joins TRBV27 to TRBJ1-5; D uncertain. The CDR3 spans 18 residues. CDR1 is MNHEY, CDR2 SMNVEV, per germline (reference sequence). The V and J ends lost 0 bases and 0 bases respectively, with 15 bases between them. Here the CDR3 DNA reads TGTGCCAGCAGTTTATCCGGGAGGGTCCAAAATAGCAATCAGCCCCAGCATTTT. This codes for CASSLSGRVQNSNQPQHF.

This rearrangement joins TRBV7-9 to TRBJ2-7; the match to TRBD2 covers 11 bases. The CDR3 runs 17 residues. The V gene's germline CDR1 is SEHNR and CDR2 FQNEAQ (reference sequence). After removal of 2 bases from V and 1 base from J, the junction contained 7 bases not matched to a gene. The CDR3 DNA follows: TGTGCCAGCAGCTTACCCACTAGCGGGAGAAGTTCCTACGAGCAGTACTTC. Translation: CASSLPTSGRSSYEQYF.

V is TRBV4-1 and J is TRBJ1-1; D perhaps matches TRBD1 (5 bases). In germline, CDR1 is MGHRA, CDR2 YSYEKL. V lost 4 bases to trimming and J lost 0 bases, with 9 bases between them. The CDR3 extends over 14 amino acids. CDR3 protein: CASSRRQMNTEAFF. CDR3 nucleotide sequence: TGCGCCAGCAGCCGAAGACAGATGAACACTGAAGCTTTCTTT.

The rearrangement uses TRBV29-1 and TRBJ2-7; TRBD1 matches 7 bases. This CDR3 has 13 amino acids. The junction had 6 bases not matched to a gene; V was cut back by 6 bases and J by 1 base. The germline CDR1 and CDR2 sequences are SQVTM and ANQGSEA. DNA of the CDR3: TGCAGCGTCATCCCGGGACAGTCCTACGAGCAGTACTTC. Amino acid sequence: CSVIPGQSYEQYF.

V and J are TRBV2 and TRBJ2-2, with TRBD1 matching 10 bases. The CDR3 is 15 residues long. V dropped 9 bases and J dropped 2; count of bases not matched to a gene: 6. Germline V gives CDR1 SNHLY, CDR2 FYNNEI. CDR3 in DNA: TGTGCCAGGACCAGACAGGGGGCTAACACCGGGGAGCTGTTTTTT. The encoded protein is CARTRQGANTGELFF.

The chain is built from TRBV6-5 and TRBJ2-7; perhaps TRBD1 as D (5 bases). Trimming removed 1 base at V and 0 bases at J, with 13 bases between. Germline loops: CDR1 MNHEY, CDR2 SVGAGI. The CDR3 extends over 16 amino acids. The CDR3 protein is CASSYFLTESSYEQYF. In nucleotides, the CDR3 is TGTGCCAGCAGTTACTTCTTGACAGAGAGCTCCTACGAGCAGTACTTC.

V usage is TRBV7-8 and J usage is TRBJ2-7; 11 nucleotides match TRBD2. This CDR3 comprises 16 residues. V gave up 5 bases and J gave up 1 base; unmatched junction bases: 7. Germline CDR1 SGHVS, CDR2 FQNEAQ. This chain's CDR3 is CASSRGLAGKSYEQYF. CDR3 nucleotides: TGTGCCAGCAGCCGCGGACTAGCGGGTAAATCCTACGAGCAGTACTTC.

The rearrangement joins TRBV27 to TRBJ2-1, with D perhaps matching TRBD2 (5 bases). This CDR3 has 13 amino acids. The germline V and J ends were trimmed by 6 bases and 7 bases, with 13 bases remaining between them. Germline V lookup: CDR1 MNHEY, CDR2 SMNVEV (reference sequence). CDR3 sequence: CASRGAWGNEQFF. The DNA of the CDR3 is TGTGCCAGCAGGGGAGCCTGGGGTAATGAGCAGTTCTTC.

V gene TRBV7-9 combines with J gene TRBJ1-4; 8 nucleotides align to TRBD1. This CDR3 spans 17 amino acids. Germline V lookup: CDR1 SEHNR, CDR2 FQNEAQ (reference sequence). V lost 5 bases, J lost 0 bases, and 8 bases stayed unmatched. CDR3 DNA: TGTGCCAGCAGCAGATGGGACAGGAGTGCAACTAATGAAAAACTGTTTTTT. As protein: CASSRWDRSATNEKLFF.

The J gene is TRBJ2-1, the V gene TRBV11-1; no reliable D call. From germline, CDR1 is SGHAT and CDR2 FQDESV (reference sequence). V shed 1 base and J shed 4 bases, with 5 bases lying between them. The CDR3 is 13 residues long. CDR3 region: CASSLVEYNEQFF. The CDR3 DNA sequence: TGTGCCAGCAGCTTAGTAGAGTACAATGAGCAGTTCTTC.

The rearrangement joins TRBV29-1 to TRBJ2-7; D is unclear. This CDR3 spans 13 amino acids. Germline V gives CDR1 SQVTM, CDR2 ANQGSEA. V was cut by 3 bases and J by 4 bases, with 13 bases left in between. CDR3 in amino acids: CSVESQDSYEQYF. In DNA form, the CDR3 reads TGCAGCGTTGAGTCGCAGGATAGTTACGAGCAGTACTTC.

The chain joins TRBV5-4 to TRBJ2-7; no definite D call. Trimming pared 1 base from V and 5 bases from J, leaving 16 bases between. The CDR3 has 15 amino acids. Germline V gives CDR1 SGHNT, CDR2 YYREEE (reference sequence). The CDR3 nucleotides are TGTGCCAGCAGCTTGCCGCAGCGACCAAGGAACGAGCAGTACTTC. Encoded protein: CASSLPQRPRNEQYF.

V is TRBV11-2 and J is TRBJ2-4; 7 positions agree with TRBD1. The CDR3 sequence is 14 residues long. The V and J ends lost 1 base and 7 bases, in that order; junction bases with no gene match: 4. CDR1 and CDR2 from the germline V gene are SGHAT and FQNNGV. CDR3 sequence: CASSLVRQGNIQYF. Written as DNA, the CDR3 is TGTGCCAGCAGCTTAGTCCGACAGGGTAACATTCAGTACTTC.

The chain employs TRBV4-2 and TRBJ2-3, with 11 bases identical to TRBD2. The CDR3 sequence is 18 residues long. The V and J ends lost 0 bases and 2 bases, in that order; junction bases with no gene match: 7. Germline CDR1 and CDR2: LGHNA and YNFKEQ. The CDR3 DNA is TGTGCCAGCAGCCAAGATTCGGCTAGCGGGGGGACCACAGATACGCAGTATTTT. This gives the protein CASSQDSASGGTTDTQYF.

Concerning this clone itself: At the DNA level, this CDR3 is encoded by other sequences in the same sample as well. V gene TRBV5-4 combines with J gene TRBJ1-1; D gene unclear. Between the trimmed V and J ends, which lost 2 bases and 2 bases, there was a span of 7 bases. CDR1 and CDR2 (germline): SGHNT, YYREEE (reference sequence). The CDR3 length is 13 residues. Here the CDR3 reads CASSLQGNTEAFF. In DNA, the CDR3 is TGTGCCAGCAGCTTACAAGGAAACACTGAAGCTTTCTTT. Complete variable domain (other parts from reference TRBV5-4 and TRBJ1-1): ETGVTQSPTHLIKTRGQQVTLRCSSQSGHNTVSWYQQALGQGPQFIFQYYREEENGRGNFPPRFSGLQFPNYSSELNVNALELDDSALYLCASSLQGNTEAFFGQGTRLTVV.

V and J are TRBV9 and TRBJ2-7; D could derive from TRBD1 or TRBD2 (5 bases each). Per germline, CDR1 SGDLS and CDR2 YYNGEE. This CDR3 is built from 15 residues. The germline V and J ends were trimmed by 0 bases and 3 bases, with 13 bases remaining between them. The DNA for the CDR3 is TGTGCCAGCAGCGTAGGGGGGATTCCCCACTACGAGCAGTACTTC. As protein: CASSVGGIPHYEQYF.

This chain links TRBV5-1 with TRBJ2-5, with TRBD2 matching over 16 bases. V was pared by 4 bases and J by 4 bases, with 4 bases of the junction left unmatched. CDR1 is SGHRS, CDR2 YFSETQ, per germline. This CDR3 is 16 amino acids long. Here the CDR3 DNA reads TGCGCCAGCAGCCCCGGGACTAGCGGGAGGGTAGAGACCCAGTACTTC. Protein sequence: CASSPGTSGRVETQYF.

J is TRBJ1-1 and V is TRBV28; the D is unclear. This CDR3 spans 13 amino acids. Germline CDR1 MDHEN, CDR2 SYDVKM. Deletions cut 6 bases from V and 1 base from J, with 9 bases between. The CDR3 protein is CASRGLPNTEAFF. For the CDR3, the DNA is TGTGCCAGCAGAGGACTACCGAACACTGAAGCTTTCTTT.

This clone has a single count. The V gene is TRBV29-1, the J gene TRBJ2-1; D might be TRBD2 (6 bases). Germline V gene lookup returns CDR1 SQVTM and CDR2 ANQGSEA. The CDR3 is 9 amino acids. The CDR3 loop reads CSTGDEQFF. CDR3 nucleotides: TGCAGTACGGGGGATGAGCAGTTCTTC.

This clone was counted a single time. The chain joins TRBV5-6 to TRBJ1-1; TRBD1 agrees at 7 bases. Losses at the gene ends were 7 bases for V and 7 bases for J; bases not matched to a gene: 10. The length of the CDR3 is 13 residues. CDR1 and CDR2 (germline): SGHDT, YYEEEE. The CDR3 region is CASCDRVNFEAFF. As DNA, the CDR3 is TGTGCCAGCTGCGACAGGGTGAATTTTGAAGCTTTCTTT. The entire variable domain, with the rest obtained from reference TRBV5-6 and TRBJ1-1, is as follows: DAGVTQSPTHLIKTRGQQVTLRCSPKSGHDTVSWYQQALGQGPQFIFQYYEEEERQRGNFPDRFSGHQFPNYSSELNVNALLLGDSALYLCASCDRVNFEAFFGQGTRLTVV.

This chain joins TRBV5-6 and TRBJ2-7; D might be TRBD1 (6 bases). The CDR3 has 12 amino acids. Germline V gene lookup returns CDR1 SGHDT and CDR2 YYEEEE. Trimming pared 7 bases from V and 3 bases from J, leaving 11 bases between. The CDR3 loop is CASSGQSYEQYF. As DNA, the CDR3 is TGTGCCAGCTCCGGACAGAGCTACGAGCAGTACTTC.